This TCR beta chain was recovered during a study of regulatory T cells in long-lasting Graves disease. This clonotype showed up just a few times. Antigen: not known. Overall study results and limits: Limited samples may have lowered accuracy. Favoring TRBV28, TRBJ1-2 and TRBJ2-5 was a feature seen in persistent disease.

Arm-PCR of CDR3 regions with iRepertoire HTBI primers generated TCR beta libraries. A single record per CDR3 protein comes from TCRdb applying MiXCR to the multiplex PCR reads. The sample contains about 220,000 distinct CDR3 sequences, roughly 18% of which appear only once. This CDR3 has 17 amino acids. V shed 0 bases and J 1 base; nucleotides not matched to a gene: 8. Germline CDR1 is DFQATT and CDR2 is SNEGSKA (reference sequence). The time point is: newly diagnosed GD, antithyroid drugs for less than 3 months. PBMCs were the source of the RNA used for TCR sequencing. The material was peripheral blood mononuclear cells (PBMCs), obtained at new diagnosis, from a patient treated with antithyroid drugs. This TCR derives from a female donor with Graves disease. The chain carries TRBV20-1 and TRBJ1-1; 10 nucleotides match TRBD1. CDR3 region: CSARDPGQGYRNTEAFF. DNA for the CDR3: TGCAGTGCTAGAGACCCGGGACAGGGGTACAGGAACACTGAAGCTTTCTTT.